The entry that follows covers one T cell receptor beta chain sequence. Its antigen is still unknown. The roughly 120-subject validation cohort, separate from the approximately 670-subject first cohort, included the donors. The method was immunoSEQ multiplex PCR; TCRdb's version includes in-frame clones alone and lacks a portion of them. Altogether about 90,000 clones are present, less than 90% being singletons, with the ten largest covering around an eighth. These data come from a study of cytomegalovirus exposure and HLA in healthy donors. General study results and limits: A few CMV-associated chains proved CMV antigen-specific in vitro. A later analysis found first-cohort TCR clusters tended to co-occur in the 130 or so validation repertoires. Reported results showed that the classifier diagnosed cytomegalovirus status with high specificity and sensitivity.

The material sequenced was PBMCs. The receptor comes from a woman younger than 30 in good health and CMV-seropositive.

The CDR3 DNA reads as TGTGCCAGCAGCGAAGGGGGACTAGCGGACTCCTACGAGCAGTACTTC. Residues: CASSEGGLADSYEQYF. The chain carries TRBV9 and TRBJ2-7; 11 bases fit TRBD2. V lost 3 bases and J lost 0; bases outside the gene matches: 5. The CDR3 extends over 16 amino acids. Per germline, CDR1 SGDLS and CDR2 YYNGEE. Full variable domain (remainder filled in from reference TRBV9 and TRBJ2-7): DSGVTQTPKHLITATGQRVTLRCSPRSGDLSVYWYQQSLDQGLQFLIQYYNGEERAKGNILERFSAQQFPDLHSELNLSSLELGDSALYFCASSEGGLADSYEQYFGPGTRLTVT.